This T cell receptor (beta chain) was sequenced during a study of blood T cell repertoires in COVID-19. Germline V gene data show CDR1 as KGHDR and CDR2 as SFDVKD. This CDR3 has 16 amino acids. V was clipped by 2 bases and J by 4 bases; unmatched bases: 5. TCRdb's table, derived via immunoSEQ multiplex PCR, lists solely in-frame clones and lacks some. Of about 350,000 clones in the sample, roughly 87% were seen once. Sample: peripheral blood. The origin of this receptor is a man aged 30 to 45 with COVID-19, enrolled during active disease. The rearrangement uses TRBV24-1 and TRBJ2-1; TRBD2 aligns across 9 bases. The CDR3 protein is CATSDSSAGGYNEQFF. The CDR3 coding sequence is TGTGCCACCAGTGATTCCTCAGCGGGAGGTTACAATGAGCAGTTCTTC.